This T cell receptor beta chain is from a study of blood T cell repertoires in COVID-19. Authors' data handling: Amplifying reference gene primers gave estimates of nucleated cell counts. Clones were sequenced by immunoSEQ multiplex PCR, and TCRdb holds only the in-frame ones, with some missing. That table supplies the V and J calls and clone size; D and trimming were determined from the DNA. The repertoire holds about 50,000 clones, with 90% as singletons. The receptor was isolated from a human donor in a cohort sampled during active COVID-19. The material sequenced was peripheral blood.

Here the CDR3 DNA reads TGCGCCAGCAGCTTGGATGCGACAGGAGCCTACGAGCAGTACGTC. As protein: CASSLDATGAYEQYV. This rearrangement joins TRBV5-1 to TRBJ2-7, with TRBD1 as a possible D gene (6 bases). CDR1 is SGHRS and CDR2 is YFSETQ in the germline V gene. This CDR3 has 15 residues. The ends were cut back, 0 bases at V and 2 bases at J, with 12 bases in the middle.